Listed below are T cell receptor beta chains from one sample, sequenced in a study of blood T cell repertoires in COVID-19. The assay was immunoSEQ multiplex PCR, and TCRdb's table has in-frame clones only and misses some. Found here are 250,000 or so clones, roughly 89% of them singletons; the top ten hold just under 0.95%. Sample: peripheral blood. These receptors originate from a woman aged 40-49 years who had recovered from COVID-19. Each CDR3 is given with its conserved first and last residue. D genes are given only for firm matches. Rows may omit the clone size; those that give it use once, few, many or a size class.

D,V,J,size,DNA,CDR3
-,TRBV21-1,TRBJ2-5,-,TGTGCCAGCAGCAAAGAGGTCATGGGGACTAGCGGGACGGAGACCCAGTACTTC,CASSKEVMGTSGTETQYF
TRBD2,TRBV19,TRBJ2-1,-,TGTGCCAGTAGTATAGACCCGGGACTAGCCTCCAATGAGCAGTTCTTC,CASSIDPGLASNEQFF
-,TRBV7-3,TRBJ2-7,-,TGTGCCAGCAGCCAAACCCCAGGATACGAGCAGTACTTC,CASSQTPGYEQYF
TRBD2,TRBV14,TRBJ2-2,-,TGTGCCAGCAGCCAAGGGGGTAGCGGGAGTTACACCGGGGAGCTGTTTTTT,CASSQGGSGSYTGELFF
TRBD2,TRBV9,TRBJ2-7,-,TGTGCCAGCAGCGTGGGGACTAGCCTTGGCGAGCAGTACTTC,CASSVGTSLGEQYF
TRBD2,TRBV20-1,TRBJ2-7,-,TGCAGTGCTAGTATAACTAGCGGCCTCTACGAGCAGTACTTC,CSASITSGLYEQYF
-,TRBV2,TRBJ1-1,-,TGTGCCAGCAGGCTCGGGGTACAGACTGAAGCTTTCTTT,CASRLGVQTEAFF
-,TRBV2,TRBJ2-2,-,TGTGCCAGCCGCGGGACAGCCTCGAACACCGGGGAGCTGTTTTTT,CASRGTASNTGELFF
-,TRBV30,TRBJ1-6,-,TGTGCCTGGAGTGAGTCGGATTCACCCCTCCACTTT,CAWSESDSPLHF
-,TRBV4-1,TRBJ2-2,-,TGCGCCAGCGGATCCGCGACAGAGAACACCGGGGAGCTGTTTTTT,CASGSATENTGELFF
TRBD2,TRBV4-1,TRBJ2-7,-,TGCGCCAGCAGCCAAGGGGCTAGCGGGGTCAACGACGAGCAGTACTTC,CASSQGASGVNDEQYF
-,TRBV5-1,TRBJ2-7,-,TGCGCCAGCAGCTTCACGGACAACTACGAGCAGTACTTC,CASSFTDNYEQYF
-,TRBV30,TRBJ1-3,-,TGTGCCTGGAGTTGGACAGCCCCTGGAAACACCATATATTTT,CAWSWTAPGNTIYF
TRBD1,TRBV7-6,TRBJ2-7,-,TGTGCCAGCAGCCCGACAGGGGTCTACGAGCAGTACTTC,CASSPTGVYEQYF
TRBD2,TRBV9,TRBJ2-1,-,TGTGCCAGCAGCGTAGACTCTAGCGGGAGGTGGGGTGAGCAGTTCTTC,CASSVDSSGRWGEQFF
TRBD2,TRBV6-2/TRBV6-3,TRBJ2-2,few,TGTGCCAGCAGTAGTGGACTAGCGGGAGGGCCAGCCGGGGAGCTGTTTTTT,CASSSGLAGGPAGELFF
-,TRBV5-4,TRBJ2-6,-,TGTGCCAGCAGCCGATCCGGGAGCTCTGGGGCCAACGTCCTGACTTTC,CASSRSGSSGANVLTF
TRBD2,TRBV28,TRBJ2-7,once,TGTGCCAGCAGCTTCGCCCTAGCGGACCTTAAGTACGAGCAGTACTTC,CASSFALADLKYEQYF
-,TRBV21-1,TRBJ1-1,once,TGTGCCAGCAGCGCATGCCGGGACAAGAACACTGAAGCTTTCTTT,CASSACRDKNTEAFF
-,TRBV5-5,TRBJ2-1,once,TGTGCCAGCAGCTTGGGCTGGGAGATCAATGAGCAGTTCTTC,CASSLGWEINEQFF
-,TRBV7-6,TRBJ2-7,-,TGTGCCAGCACCCGGGACTTTACCTCCTACGAGCAGTACTTC,CASTRDFTSYEQYF
TRBD1,TRBV10-1,TRBJ2-2,-,TGCGCCAGCAGTGAGTCGGGACAGGGAGGCGTGCTGTTTTTT,CASSESGQGGVLFF
-,TRBV6-5,TRBJ2-7,-,TGTGCCAGCAGGGAGACGACAGCCTCCTACGAGCAGTACTTC,CASRETTASYEQYF
-,TRBV4-1,TRBJ2-1,-,TGCGCCAGCAGCCAACGCGGGACCTCCGGCCCAATTGAGCAGTTCTTC,CASSQRGTSGPIEQFF
-,TRBV12-3/TRBV12-4,TRBJ1-3,-,TGTGCCAGCCAAAGGAGCGCCGGAAACACCATATATTTT,CASQRSAGNTIYF
-,TRBV3-1/TRBV3-2,TRBJ2-1,-,TGTGCCAGCAGCCAGGTTCCTAGCGATGGGGCCAATGAGCAGTTCTTC,CASSQVPSDGANEQFF
-,TRBV5-1,TRBJ2-6,-,TGCGCCAGCAGCTTGCGAGAGTCAGGGGCAAGGACAGGGGCCAACGTCCTGACTTTC,CASSLRESGARTGANVLTF
TRBD1,TRBV7-8,TRBJ2-1,-,TGTGCCAGCAGCCAACGTCCCGGGACAGGGAATGAGCAGTTCTTC,CASSQRPGTGNEQFF
-,TRBV2,TRBJ1-4,-,TGTGCCAGCAGCGGAGCAACTAATGAAAAACTGTTTTTT,CASSGATNEKLFF
-,TRBV10-3,TRBJ2-2,-,TGTGCCATCAGTGCGGGGGGCTCCACCGGGGAGCTGTTTTTT,CAISAGGSTGELFF
-,TRBV7-9,TRBJ1-3,-,TGTGCCAGCAGTATACTGGGGGGGAACACCATATATTTT,CASSILGGNTIYF
TRBD2,TRBV5-1,TRBJ2-3,once,TGCGCCAGCAGCGGAGCGGGAAGGAGCACAGATACGCAGTATTTT,CASSGAGRSTDTQYF
-,TRBV29-1,TRBJ2-7,-,TGCAGCGTTGATAGGACAGGGGATGTAGCGGGATCGGGCGAGCAGTACTTC,CSVDRTGDVAGSGEQYF
TRBD2,TRBV27,TRBJ2-2,-,TGTGCCAGCAGTCCCGGGGGGGGTATCACCGGGGAGCTGTTTTTT,CASSPGGGITGELFF
-,TRBV5-5,TRBJ1-1,-,TGTGCCAGCAGCTTGGAGTTAACAGCTTTCATGAACACTGAAGCTTTCTTT,CASSLELTAFMNTEAFF
-,TRBV30,TRBJ1-2,few,TGTGCCTGGAGCCAGGGAATTAACTATGGCTACACCTTC,CAWSQGINYGYTF
TRBD2,TRBV7-2,TRBJ2-7,-,TGTGCCAGCAGCCGCGGGACTAGCGTCCGCGAGCAGTACTTC,CASSRGTSVREQYF
TRBD2,TRBV10-2,TRBJ2-1,-,TGCGCCAGCAGTGAGGCTTCACTAGCGGGAGGGCCTGGGTTCTTC,CASSEASLAGGPGFF
-,TRBV7-9,TRBJ2-1,-,TGTGCCAGCACAAAGGAGACGGTCGGGCCGGAGGGTGAGCAGTTCTTC,CASTKETVGPEGEQFF
TRBD1,TRBV28,TRBJ2-2,once,TGTGCCAGCAGTTTTCGTCAGGGGGCCGGGGAGCTGTTTTTT,CASSFRQGAGELFF
-,TRBV14,TRBJ2-3,-,TGTGCCAGCAGCCCGTTCCGTAGCGGAGATACGCAGTATTTT,CASSPFRSGDTQYF
TRBD1,TRBV6-1,TRBJ1-5,-,TGTGCCAGCAGTGATGGGACAGCACTCGATAGCAATCAGCCCCAGCATTTT,CASSDGTALDSNQPQHF
TRBD2,TRBV11-2,TRBJ2-7,few,TGTGCCAGCTCCCCTCGGGGGACTAGCGGCTTCGAGCAGTACTTC,CASSPRGTSGFEQYF
-,TRBV19,TRBJ1-4,-,TGTGCCAGTAGCCCGCTCGGCCAGGGAATCGAAAAACTGTTTTTT,CASSPLGQGIEKLFF
-,TRBV7-9,TRBJ1-4,once,TGTGCCAGCAGCTTAACCCCGGGGGGTAATGAAAAACTGTTTTTT,CASSLTPGGNEKLFF
-,TRBV11-3,TRBJ2-5,few,TGTGCCAGCGGAGGGGGCGAGACCCAGTACTTC,CASGGGETQYF
TRBD1,TRBV5-4,TRBJ2-7,-,TGTGCCAGCAGCTCGGCGCCGGGACAGGGTTCGAACGAGCAGTACTTC,CASSSAPGQGSNEQYF
TRBD1,TRBV2,TRBJ2-7,-,TGTGCCAGCAGTAGAGACAGGGGGTCCTACGAGCAGTACTTC,CASSRDRGSYEQYF
-,TRBV9,TRBJ1-2,-,TGTGCCAGCAGCGCATCAGCAGGGAATGGCTACACCTTC,CASSASAGNGYTF
TRBD2,TRBV7-2,TRBJ2-2,-,TGTGCCAGCAGCTTAGTGGGACTAGTGAACACCGGGGAGCTGTTTTTT,CASSLVGLVNTGELFF
-,TRBV11-3,TRBJ2-3,-,TGTGCCAGCAGCTTAGTGCCGGGGGGCGCAGATACGCAGTATTTT,CASSLVPGGADTQYF